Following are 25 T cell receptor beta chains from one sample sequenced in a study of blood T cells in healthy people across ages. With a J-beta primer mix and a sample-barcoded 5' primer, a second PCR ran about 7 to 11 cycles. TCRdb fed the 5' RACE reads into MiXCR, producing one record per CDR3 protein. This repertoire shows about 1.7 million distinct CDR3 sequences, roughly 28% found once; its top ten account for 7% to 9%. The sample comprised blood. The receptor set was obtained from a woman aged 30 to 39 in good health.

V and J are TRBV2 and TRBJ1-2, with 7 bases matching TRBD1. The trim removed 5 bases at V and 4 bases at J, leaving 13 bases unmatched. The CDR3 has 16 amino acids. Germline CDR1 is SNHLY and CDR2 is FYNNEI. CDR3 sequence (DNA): TGTGCCAGCAGTCCGAGTGACAGGGAGCCTTTCTATGGCTACACCTTC. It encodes CASSPSDREPFYGYTF.

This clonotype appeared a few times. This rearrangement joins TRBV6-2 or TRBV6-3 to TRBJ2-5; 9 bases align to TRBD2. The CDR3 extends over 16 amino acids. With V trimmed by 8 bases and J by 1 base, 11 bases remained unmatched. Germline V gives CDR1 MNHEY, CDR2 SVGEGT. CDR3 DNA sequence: TGTGCCAGCCGGCCGGCTAGCGGGACAAGCCAAGAGACCCAGTACTTC. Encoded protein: CASRPASGTSQETQYF.

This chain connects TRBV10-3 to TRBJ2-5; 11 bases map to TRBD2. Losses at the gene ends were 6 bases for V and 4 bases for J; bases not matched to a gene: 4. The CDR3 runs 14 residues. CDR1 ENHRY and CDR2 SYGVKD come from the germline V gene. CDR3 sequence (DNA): TGTGCCATCAGCCCGGGGACTAGCGGAGAGACCCAGTACTTC. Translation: CAISPGTSGETQYF.

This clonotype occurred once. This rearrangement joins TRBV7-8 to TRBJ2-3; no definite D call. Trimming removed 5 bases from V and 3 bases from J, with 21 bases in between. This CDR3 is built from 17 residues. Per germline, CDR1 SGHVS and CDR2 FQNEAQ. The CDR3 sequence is CASSQVGGLMGTDTQYF. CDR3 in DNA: TGTGCCAGCAGCCAGGTCGGCGGATTGATGGGGACAGATACGCAGTATTTT.

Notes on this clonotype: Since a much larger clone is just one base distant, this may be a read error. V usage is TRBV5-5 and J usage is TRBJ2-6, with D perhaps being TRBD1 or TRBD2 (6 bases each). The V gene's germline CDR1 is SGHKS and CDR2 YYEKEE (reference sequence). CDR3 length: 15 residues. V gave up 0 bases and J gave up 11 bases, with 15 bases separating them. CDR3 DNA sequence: TGTGCCAGCAGCTTGGGCAGGGGAGGAGTCGACGTCCTGACTTTC. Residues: CASSLGRGGVDVLTF.

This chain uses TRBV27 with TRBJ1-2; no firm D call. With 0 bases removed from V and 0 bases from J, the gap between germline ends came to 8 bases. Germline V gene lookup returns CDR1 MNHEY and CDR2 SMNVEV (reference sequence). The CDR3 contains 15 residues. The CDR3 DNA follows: TGTGCCAGCAGTTTATCGCTTGATGCTAACTATGGCTACACCTTC. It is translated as CASSLSLDANYGYTF.

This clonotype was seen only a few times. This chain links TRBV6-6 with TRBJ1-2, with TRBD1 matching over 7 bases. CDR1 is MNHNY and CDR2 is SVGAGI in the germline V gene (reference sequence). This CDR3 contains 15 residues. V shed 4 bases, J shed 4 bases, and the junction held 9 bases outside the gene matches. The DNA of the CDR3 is TGTGCCAGCAGTTCCACAGGGGCAGGGCTCTATGGCTACACCTTC. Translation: CASSSTGAGLYGYTF.

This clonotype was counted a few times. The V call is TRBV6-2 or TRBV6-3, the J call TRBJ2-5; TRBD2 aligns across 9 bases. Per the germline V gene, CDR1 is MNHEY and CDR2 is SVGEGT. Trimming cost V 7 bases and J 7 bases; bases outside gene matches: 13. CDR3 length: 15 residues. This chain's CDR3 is CASKAGGTPAGTQYF. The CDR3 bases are TGTGCCAGCAAAGCGGGGGGAACGCCGGCAGGGACCCAGTACTTC.

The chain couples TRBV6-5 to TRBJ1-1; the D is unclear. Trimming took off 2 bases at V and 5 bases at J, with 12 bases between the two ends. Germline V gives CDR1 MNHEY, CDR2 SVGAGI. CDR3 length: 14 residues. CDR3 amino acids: CASSYGRLGTEAFF. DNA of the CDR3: TGTGCCAGCAGTTACGGCAGATTAGGGACTGAAGCTTTCTTT.

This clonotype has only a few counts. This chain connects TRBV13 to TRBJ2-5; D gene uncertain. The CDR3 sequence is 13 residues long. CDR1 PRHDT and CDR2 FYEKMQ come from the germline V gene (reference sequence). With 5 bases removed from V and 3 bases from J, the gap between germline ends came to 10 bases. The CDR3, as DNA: TGTGCCAGCAGCCCAAGTCCGGAAGAGACCCAGTACTTC. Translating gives CASSPSPEETQYF.

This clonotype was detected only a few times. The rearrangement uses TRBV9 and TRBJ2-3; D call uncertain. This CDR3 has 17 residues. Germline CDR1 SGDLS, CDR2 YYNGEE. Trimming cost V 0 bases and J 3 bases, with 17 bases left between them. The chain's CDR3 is CASSVGRVGSRTDTQYF. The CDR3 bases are TGTGCCAGCAGCGTAGGTAGGGTAGGGTCGCGGACAGATACGCAGTATTTT.

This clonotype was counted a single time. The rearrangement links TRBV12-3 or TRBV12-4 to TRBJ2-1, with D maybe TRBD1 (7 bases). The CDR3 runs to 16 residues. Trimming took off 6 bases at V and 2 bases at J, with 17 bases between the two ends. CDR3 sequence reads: CASRVTQGGTYNEQFF. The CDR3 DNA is TGTGCCAGCAGGGTCACTCAGGGGGGAACCTACAATGAGCAGTTCTTC.

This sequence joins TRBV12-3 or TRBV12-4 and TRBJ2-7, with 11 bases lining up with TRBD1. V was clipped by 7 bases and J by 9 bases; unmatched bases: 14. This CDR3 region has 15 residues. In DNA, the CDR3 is TGTGCCAGCACCATGGGGGGACAGGGGGGTTTCGGGCAGTACTTC. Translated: CASTMGGQGGFGQYF.

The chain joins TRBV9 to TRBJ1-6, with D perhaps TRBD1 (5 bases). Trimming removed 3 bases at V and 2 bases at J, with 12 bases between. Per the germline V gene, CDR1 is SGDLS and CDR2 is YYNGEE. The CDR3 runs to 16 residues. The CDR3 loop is CASSAQGGTYNSPLHF. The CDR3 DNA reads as TGTGCCAGCAGCGCCCAGGGTGGGACCTATAATTCACCCCTCCACTTT.

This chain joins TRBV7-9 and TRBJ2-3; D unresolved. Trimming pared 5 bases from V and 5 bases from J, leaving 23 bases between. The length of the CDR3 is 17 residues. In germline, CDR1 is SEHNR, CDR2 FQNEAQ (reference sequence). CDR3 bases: TGTGCCAGCAGCGCGGCCCCGCCAGGCCTCCCATTAGATACGCAGTATTTT. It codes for CASSAAPPGLPLDTQYF.

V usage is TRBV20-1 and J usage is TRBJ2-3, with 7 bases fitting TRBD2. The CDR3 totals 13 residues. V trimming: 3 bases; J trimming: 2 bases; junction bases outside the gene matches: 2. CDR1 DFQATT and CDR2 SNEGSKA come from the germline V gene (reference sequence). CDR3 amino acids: CSASTSVTDTQYF. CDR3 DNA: TGCAGTGCTAGCACTAGCGTCACAGATACGCAGTATTTT.

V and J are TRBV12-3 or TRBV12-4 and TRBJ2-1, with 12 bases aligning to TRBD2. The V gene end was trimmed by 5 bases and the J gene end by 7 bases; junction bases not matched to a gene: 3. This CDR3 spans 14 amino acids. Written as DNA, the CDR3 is TGTGCCAGCAGTCCTAGCGGGGGGGAAAATGAGCAGTTCTTC. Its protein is CASSPSGGENEQFF.

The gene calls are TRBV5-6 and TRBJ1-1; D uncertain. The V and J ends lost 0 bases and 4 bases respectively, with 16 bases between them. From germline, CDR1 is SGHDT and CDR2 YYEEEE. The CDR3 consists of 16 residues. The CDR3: CASSLGLGMSGTEAFF. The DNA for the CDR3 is TGTGCCAGCAGCTTGGGCCTGGGAATGAGCGGCACTGAAGCTTTCTTT.

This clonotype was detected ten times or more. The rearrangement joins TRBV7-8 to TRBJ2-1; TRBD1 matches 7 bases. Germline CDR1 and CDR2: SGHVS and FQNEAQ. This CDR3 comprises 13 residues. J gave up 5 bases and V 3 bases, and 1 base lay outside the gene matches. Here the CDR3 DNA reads TGTGCCAGCAGCTTGACAGGGAACAATGAGCAGTTCTTC. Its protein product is CASSLTGNNEQFF.

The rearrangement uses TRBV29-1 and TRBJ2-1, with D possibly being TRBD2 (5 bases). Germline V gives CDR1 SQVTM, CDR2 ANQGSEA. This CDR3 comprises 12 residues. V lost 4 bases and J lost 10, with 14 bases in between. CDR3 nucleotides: TGCAGCGTTGGTGAGGGCTTATACGAGCAGTTCTTC. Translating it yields CSVGEGLYEQFF.

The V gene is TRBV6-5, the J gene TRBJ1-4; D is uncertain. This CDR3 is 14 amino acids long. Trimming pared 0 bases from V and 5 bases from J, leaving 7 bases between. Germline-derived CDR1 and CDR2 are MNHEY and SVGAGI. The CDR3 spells CASSYSQENEKLFF. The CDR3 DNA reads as TGTGCCAGCAGTTACTCGCAGGAGAATGAAAAACTGTTTTTT.

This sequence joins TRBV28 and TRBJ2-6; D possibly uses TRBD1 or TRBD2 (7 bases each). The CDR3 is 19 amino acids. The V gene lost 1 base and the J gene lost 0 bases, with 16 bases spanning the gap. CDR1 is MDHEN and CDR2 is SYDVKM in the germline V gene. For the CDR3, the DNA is TGTGCCAGCAGTTTATTCCCGACAGGGACTAACTCTGGGGCCAACGTCCTGACTTTC. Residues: CASSLFPTGTNSGANVLTF.

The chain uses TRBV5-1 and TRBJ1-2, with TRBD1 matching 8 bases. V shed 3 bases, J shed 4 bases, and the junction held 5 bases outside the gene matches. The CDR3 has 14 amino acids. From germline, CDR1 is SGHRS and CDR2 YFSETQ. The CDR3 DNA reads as TGCGCCAGCAGCTCCACAGGGGGGAGCTATGGCTACACCTTC. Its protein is CASSSTGGSYGYTF.

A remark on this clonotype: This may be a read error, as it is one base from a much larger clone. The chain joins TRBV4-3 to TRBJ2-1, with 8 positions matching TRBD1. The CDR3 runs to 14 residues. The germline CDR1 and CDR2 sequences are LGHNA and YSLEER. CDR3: CASSHEGQDKEQFF. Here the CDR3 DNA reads TGCGCCAGCAGCCATGAGGGACAGGACAAGGAGCAGTTCTTC.

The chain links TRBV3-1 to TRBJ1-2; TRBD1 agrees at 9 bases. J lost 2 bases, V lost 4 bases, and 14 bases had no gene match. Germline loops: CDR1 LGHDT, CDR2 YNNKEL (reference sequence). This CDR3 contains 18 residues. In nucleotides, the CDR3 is TGTGCCAGCAGCCCATCATCCGGGACAGGGAGTTTCAACTATGGCTACACCTTC. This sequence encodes CASSPSSGTGSFNYGYTF.